A selection of T cell receptor beta chains follows, all from one sample in a study of T cell responses to AZD1222 COVID-19 vaccine. Method: immunoSEQ multiplex PCR; TCRdb's copy keeps in-frame clones and lacks some. The table shows more than 100,000 clones, with approximately 90% occurring only once. This specimen consisted of peripheral blood, obtained on day 0 of AZD1222 vaccination. Receptors originate from an adult in good health. The CDR3 runs from the conserved cysteine through the conserved F or W. D genes are given only for firm matches. Size is stated for part of the rows, as once, few or many counts, or as a class when the clone is expanded.

abundance,v_gene,j_gene,d_gene,CDR3aa,CDR3nt
NA,TRBV7-8,TRBJ2-1,TRBD1,CASSLMGQGYNEQFF,TGTGCCAGCAGCTTAATGGGACAGGGATACAATGAGCAGTTCTTC
NA,TRBV9,TRBJ2-7,NA,CASSVGVNLNEQYF,TGTGCCAGCAGCGTAGGGGTCAACTTGAACGAGCAGTACTTC
few,TRBV6-5,TRBJ2-7,NA,CASSYDGGSGSYEQYF,TGTGCCAGCAGCTACGACGGGGGATCAGGGTCCTACGAGCAGTACTTC
NA,TRBV12-5,TRBJ1-5,NA,CASAGARSNQPQHF,TGTGCTAGTGCCGGGGCGCGGAGCAATCAGCCCCAGCATTTT
NA,TRBV3-1/TRBV3-2,TRBJ2-5,NA,CASRLSGGETQYF,TGTGCCAGCAGACTCTCGGGCGGGGAGACCCAGTACTTC
NA,TRBV2,TRBJ2-7,NA,CASSLLGPQSEQYF,TGTGCCAGCAGCCTGCTGGGACCTCAGAGCGAGCAGTACTTC
once,TRBV6-2/TRBV6-3,TRBJ2-7,NA,CASSNAAPPAYEQYF,TGTGCCAGCAGCAACGCGGCACCCCCGGCGTACGAGCAGTACTTC
NA,TRBV2,TRBJ2-7,NA,CASSAEVSYEQYF,TGTGCCAGCAGTGCTGAAGTCTCCTACGAGCAGTACTTC
NA,TRBV25-1,TRBJ1-2,NA,CASSPAGLTYGYTF,TGTGCCAGCAGCCCCGCAGGGCTCACCTATGGCTACACCTTC
NA,TRBV6-1,TRBJ1-4,NA,CASSERPNEKLFF,TGTGCCAGCAGTGAACGGCCTAATGAAAAACTGTTTTTT
NA,TRBV19,TRBJ2-5,TRBD2,CASSLNRWERGGSETQYF,TGTGCCAGTAGTCTGAACAGGTGGGAGCGGGGGGGATCAGAGACCCAGTACTTC
NA,TRBV5-1,TRBJ1-2,NA,CASSMRVDYGYTF,TGCGCCAGTAGTATGAGGGTTGACTATGGCTACACCTTC
NA,TRBV27,TRBJ2-7,NA,CASSLGQGSYEQYF,TGTGCCAGCAGTTTAGGGCAGGGGTCCTACGAGCAGTACTTC
NA,TRBV9,TRBJ1-1,NA,CASSVPPSEAFF,TGTGCCAGCAGCGTACCCCCCTCTGAAGCTTTCTTT
NA,TRBV19,TRBJ2-7,NA,CASSIVVTRSYEQYF,TGTGCCAGTAGTATAGTTGTCACACGCTCCTACGAGCAGTACTTC
NA,TRBV5-4,TRBJ2-2,NA,CASSLGGALTGELFF,TGTGCCAGCAGCTTGGGGGGGGCTTTGACCGGGGAGCTGTTTTTT
NA,TRBV24-1,TRBJ2-1,TRBD2,CATSDPGLAGGNGEQFF,TGTGCCACCAGTGACCCAGGACTAGCGGGGGGTAACGGTGAGCAGTTCTTC
NA,TRBV5-6,TRBJ1-3,TRBD1,CASSLGAGTGAFSGNTIYF,TGTGCCAGCAGCTTGGGGGCCGGGACAGGAGCCTTCTCTGGAAACACCATATATTTT
once,TRBV7-7,TRBJ2-5,TRBD2,CASSLGSGHLGETQYF,TGTGCTAGCAGCTTAGGTAGCGGGCACCTTGGAGAGACCCAGTACTTC
once,TRBV27,TRBJ1-1,TRBD1,CASRVGTGRTNTEAFF,TGTGCCAGCAGGGTTGGGACAGGGAGAACGAACACTGAAGCTTTCTTT
NA,TRBV5-1,TRBJ2-3,TRBD2,CASSLVFGGLDTQYF,TGCGCCAGCAGCTTGGTTTTCGGGGGGTTAGATACGCAGTATTTT
NA,TRBV27,TRBJ1-3,NA,CASSFRAGNTIYF,TGTGCCAGCAGTTTCCGGGCCGGAAACACCATATATTTT
NA,TRBV3-1/TRBV3-2,TRBJ1-3,TRBD1,CASGNRGSTSGNTIYF,TGTGCCAGCGGGAACAGGGGGTCCACCTCTGGAAACACCATATATTTT
NA,TRBV19,TRBJ1-1,NA,CASRTPGTLNTEAFF,TGTGCCAGTAGGACCCCGGGGACATTGAACACTGAAGCTTTCTTT
once,TRBV2,TRBJ2-2,TRBD1,CASSRTPGTGATGELFF,TGTGCCAGCAGTCGGACTCCCGGGACAGGGGCCACCGGGGAGCTGTTTTTT
few,TRBV19,TRBJ1-5,TRBD1,CASSHPGTGGVRQPQHF,TGTGCCAGTAGTCACCCGGGGACAGGGGGAGTTCGACAGCCCCAGCATTTT
NA,TRBV29-1,TRBJ2-4,TRBD1,CSVRDREAKNIQYF,TGCAGCGTCCGCGACAGGGAGGCCAAAAACATTCAGTACTTC
NA,TRBV11-2,TRBJ2-7,NA,CASSSRVHEQYF,TGTGCCAGCAGCTCACGGGTTCACGAGCAGTACTTC
NA,TRBV5-8,TRBJ1-2,NA,CASSTQTRGGGYGYTF,TGTGCCAGCAGCACCCAAACACGGGGGGGTGGCTATGGCTACACCTTC
NA,TRBV5-5,TRBJ1-6,TRBD1,CASSYLDRDNSPLHF,TGTGCCAGCAGCTATCTCGACAGGGATAATTCACCCCTCCACTTT
NA,TRBV19,TRBJ1-1,NA,CASKKTGITEAFF,TGTGCCAGCAAAAAAACAGGGATCACTGAAGCTTTCTTT
once,TRBV9,TRBJ2-1,TRBD2,CASSITGTSGAFNEQFF,TGTGCCAGCAGCATCACCGGGACTAGCGGGGCATTCAATGAGCAGTTCTTC
NA,TRBV9,TRBJ2-1,NA,CASSVEALNEQFF,TGTGCCAGCAGCGTAGAGGCCCTCAATGAGCAGTTCTTC
NA,TRBV2,TRBJ1-2,TRBD1,CASRLQGSENYGYTF,TGTGCCAGCAGGTTACAGGGGTCGGAGAACTATGGCTACACCTTC
NA,TRBV19,TRBJ1-4,NA,CASTLGDGLGEKLFF,TGTGCCAGTACCTTGGGAGACGGTTTGGGTGAAAAACTGTTTTTT
NA,TRBV9,TRBJ1-3,NA,CASSKDPRAGNTIYF,TGTGCCAGCAGCAAAGACCCACGGGCTGGAAACACCATATATTTT
NA,TRBV7-8,TRBJ2-2,TRBD2,CASSFRGLAGLSNTGELFF,TGTGCCAGCAGCTTCCGAGGACTAGCGGGTTTATCGAACACCGGGGAGCTGTTTTTT
NA,TRBV18,TRBJ1-2,TRBD1,CASSQGTGGYYGYTF,TGTGCCAGCTCTCAAGGGACAGGGGGCTACTATGGCTACACCTTC
NA,TRBV10-3,TRBJ1-1,TRBD1,CASLGQINTEAFF,TGTGCCAGCCTGGGACAGATTAACACTGAAGCTTTCTTT
NA,TRBV18,TRBJ1-5,NA,CASSPREVQGSNQPQHF,TGTGCCAGCTCACCACGGGAGGTGCAGGGTAGCAATCAGCCCCAGCATTTT
NA,TRBV28,TRBJ2-7,NA,CASSGTVLNEQYF,TGTGCCAGCAGTGGTACAGTACTCAACGAGCAGTACTTC